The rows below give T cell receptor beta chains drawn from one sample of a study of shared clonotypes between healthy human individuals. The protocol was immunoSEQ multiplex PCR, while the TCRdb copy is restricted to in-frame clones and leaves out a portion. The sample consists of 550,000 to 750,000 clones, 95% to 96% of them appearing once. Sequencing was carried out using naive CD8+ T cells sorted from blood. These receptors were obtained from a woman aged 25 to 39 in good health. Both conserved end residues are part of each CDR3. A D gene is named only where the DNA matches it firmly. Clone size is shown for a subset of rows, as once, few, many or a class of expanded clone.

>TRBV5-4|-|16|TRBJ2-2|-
CASSQQDLPRSGELFF
TGTGCCAGCAGCCAACAGGATCTGCCCAGATCCGGGGAGCTGTTTTTT
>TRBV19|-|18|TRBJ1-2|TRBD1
CASTISAYLTGGFYGYTF
TGTGCCAGTACCATTTCGGCCTATCTTACAGGGGGCTTCTATGGCTACACCTTC
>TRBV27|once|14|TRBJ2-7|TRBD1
CASSFAGGEGEQYF
TGTGCCAGCAGTTTTGCAGGGGGCGAGGGCGAGCAGTACTTC
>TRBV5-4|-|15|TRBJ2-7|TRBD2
CASSLGTSGSYEQYF
TGTGCCAGCAGCTTGGGGACTAGCGGGAGCTACGAGCAGTACTTC
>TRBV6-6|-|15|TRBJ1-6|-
CASTSFWDNLSPLHF
TGTGCCAGCACCTCCTTTTGGGACAACCTTTCACCCCTCCACTTT
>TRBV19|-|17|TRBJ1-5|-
CASSIVDRQEANQPQHF
TGTGCCAGTAGTATAGTTGACAGGCAAGAAGCAAATCAGCCCCAGCATTTT
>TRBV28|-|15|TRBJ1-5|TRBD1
CASSLRDRGSQPQHF
TGTGCCAGCAGTTTAAGGGACAGGGGTTCTCAGCCCCAGCATTTT
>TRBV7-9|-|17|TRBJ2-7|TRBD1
CASSLGKGQGAFYEQYF
TGTGCCAGCAGCTTAGGGAAGGGACAGGGGGCGTTCTACGAGCAGTACTTC
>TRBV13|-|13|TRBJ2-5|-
CASSQDSQETQYF
TGTGCCAGCAGCCAGGACAGTCAAGAGACCCAGTACTTC
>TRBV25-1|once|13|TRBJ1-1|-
CASSERVDTEAFF
TGTGCCAGCAGTGAAAGGGTGGACACTGAAGCTTTCTTT
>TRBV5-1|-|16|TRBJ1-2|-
CASSLAKHGGDYGYTF
TGCGCCAGCAGCTTGGCCAAGCACGGGGGAGACTATGGCTACACCTTC
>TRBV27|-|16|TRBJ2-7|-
CASSSTLTSYSYEQYF
TGTGCCAGCAGCTCGACGCTAACTAGCTACTCCTACGAGCAGTACTTC
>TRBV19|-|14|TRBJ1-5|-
CASSIFDGNQPQHF
TGTGCCAGTAGTATCTTCGACGGCAATCAGCCCCAGCATTTT
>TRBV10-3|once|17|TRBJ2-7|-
CAISESGEAPGSYEQYF
TGTGCCATCAGTGAGTCAGGAGAAGCGCCAGGCTCCTACGAGCAGTACTTC
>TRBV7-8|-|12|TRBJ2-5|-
CASTPGSETQYF
TGTGCCAGCACCCCAGGGTCGGAGACCCAGTACTTC
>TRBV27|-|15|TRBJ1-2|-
CASSFSASGDYGYTF
TGTGCCAGCAGTTTTAGTGCGTCCGGGGACTATGGCTACACCTTC
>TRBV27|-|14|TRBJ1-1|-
CASSLEGMNTEAFF
TGTGCCAGCAGTTTGGAGGGGATGAACACTGAAGCTTTCTTT
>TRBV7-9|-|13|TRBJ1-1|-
CASRTDRLTEAFF
TGTGCCAGCCGAACAGACAGGCTAACTGAAGCTTTCTTT
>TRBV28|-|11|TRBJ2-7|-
CASSGVYEQYF
TGTGCCAGCAGTGGGGTCTACGAGCAGTACTTC
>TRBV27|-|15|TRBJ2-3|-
CASSLYGRGTDTQYF
TGTGCCAGCAGTTTATATGGCAGGGGCACAGATACGCAGTATTTT
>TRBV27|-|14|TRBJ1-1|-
CASSFGTANTEAFF
TGTGCCAGCAGTTTCGGGACGGCGAACACTGAAGCTTTCTTT
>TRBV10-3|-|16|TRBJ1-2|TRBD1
CAISELDRGTPYGYTF
TGTGCCATCAGTGAGCTCGACAGGGGCACTCCTTATGGCTACACCTTC
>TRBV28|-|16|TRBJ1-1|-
CASRPPAAWVVTEAFF
TGTGCCAGCAGACCTCCCGCGGCTTGGGTCGTCACTGAAGCTTTCTTT
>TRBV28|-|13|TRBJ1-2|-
CASSFEGFYGYTF
TGTGCCAGCAGTTTTGAGGGGTTCTATGGCTACACCTTC
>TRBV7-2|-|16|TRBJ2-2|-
CASSLWGLGGPGELFF
TGTGCCAGCAGCTTGTGGGGGCTTGGGGGTCCCGGGGAGCTGTTTTTT
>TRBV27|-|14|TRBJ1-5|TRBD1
CASNVGGSDQPQHF
TGTGCCAGCAACGTAGGGGGCTCAGACCAGCCCCAGCATTTT
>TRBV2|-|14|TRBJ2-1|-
CASHTGTVYNEQFF
TGTGCCAGCCATACCGGGACTGTATACAATGAGCAGTTCTTC
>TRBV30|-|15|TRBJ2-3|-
CAWSWGAGAADTQYF
TGTGCCTGGAGCTGGGGGGCAGGGGCGGCGGATACGCAGTATTTT
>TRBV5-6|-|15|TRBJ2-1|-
CASSLGVLSYNEQFF
TGTGCCAGCAGCTTGGGAGTCCTCTCCTACAATGAGCAGTTCTTC
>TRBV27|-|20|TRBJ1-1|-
CASSQFSPGSVLGMNTEAFF
TGTGCCAGCAGTCAATTTTCCCCCGGGAGCGTACTGGGGATGAACACTGAAGCTTTCTTT
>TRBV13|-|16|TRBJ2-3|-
CASSSERDPPADTQYF
TGTGCCAGCAGCTCGGAACGGGATCCACCCGCAGATACGCAGTATTTT
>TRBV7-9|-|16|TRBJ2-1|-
CASSLGGNAGRVDQLF
TGTGCCAGCAGCCTTGGGGGTAATGCAGGCCGCGTGGACCAGCTCTTC
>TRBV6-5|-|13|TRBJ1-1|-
CASSYSRYTEAFF
TGTGCCAGCAGTTACTCGAGGTACACTGAAGCTTTCTTT
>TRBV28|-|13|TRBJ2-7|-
CASSLGSGEEQYF
TGTGCCAGCAGTTTAGGCTCGGGGGAAGAGCAGTACTTC
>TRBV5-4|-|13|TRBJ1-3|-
CASSKDSGNTIYF
TGTGCCAGCAGCAAGGACTCTGGAAACACCATATATTTT
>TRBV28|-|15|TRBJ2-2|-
CASSPAQVFTGELFF
TGTGCCAGCAGCCCGGCCCAAGTTTTCACCGGGGAGCTGTTTTTT
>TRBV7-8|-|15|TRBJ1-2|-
CASSWSPGSNYGYTF
TGTGCCAGCAGCTGGTCCCCGGGGTCGAACTATGGCTACACCTTC
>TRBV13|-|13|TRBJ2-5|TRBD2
CASSLASGLGQYF
TGTGCCAGCAGCTTAGCTAGCGGCTTAGGCCAGTACTTC
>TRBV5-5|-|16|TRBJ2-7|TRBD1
CASSSPPRTGYFEQYF
TGTGCCAGCAGCTCCCCCCCGAGGACAGGCTATTTCGAGCAGTACTTC